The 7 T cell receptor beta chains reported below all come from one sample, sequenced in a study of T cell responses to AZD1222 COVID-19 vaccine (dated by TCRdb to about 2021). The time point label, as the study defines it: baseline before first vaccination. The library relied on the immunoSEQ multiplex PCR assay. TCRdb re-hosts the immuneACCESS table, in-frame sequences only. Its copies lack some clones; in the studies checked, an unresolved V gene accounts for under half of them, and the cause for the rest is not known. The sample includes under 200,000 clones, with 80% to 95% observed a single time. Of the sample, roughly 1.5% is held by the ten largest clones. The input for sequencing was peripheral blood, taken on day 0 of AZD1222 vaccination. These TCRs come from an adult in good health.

CDR3 DNA: TGTGCCAGCAGCTTAGGGGGTGGCGGGGTGACGCGGAATGAGCAGTTCTTC. This encodes CASSLGGGGVTRNEQFF. This chain joins TRBV7-8 and TRBJ2-1, with a tentative D call TRBD2 (6 bases). The CDR3 loop spans 17 amino acids. Trimming pared 1 base from V and 7 bases from J, leaving 20 bases between. CDR1 SGHVS and CDR2 FQNEAQ come from the germline V gene.

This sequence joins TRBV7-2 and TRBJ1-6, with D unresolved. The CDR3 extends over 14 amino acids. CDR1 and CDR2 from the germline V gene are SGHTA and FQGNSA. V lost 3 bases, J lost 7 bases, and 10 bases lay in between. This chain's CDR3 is CASSLAARNSPLHF. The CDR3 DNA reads TGTGCCAGCAGCTTGGCGGCGAGGAATTCACCCCTCCACTTT.

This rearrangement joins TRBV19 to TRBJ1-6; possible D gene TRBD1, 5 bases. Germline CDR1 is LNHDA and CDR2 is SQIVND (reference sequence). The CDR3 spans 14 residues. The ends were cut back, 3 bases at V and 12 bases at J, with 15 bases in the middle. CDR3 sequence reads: CASSIRDRQEPLHF. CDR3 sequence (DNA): TGTGCCAGTAGTATCCGGGACCGCCAAGAACCCCTCCACTTT.

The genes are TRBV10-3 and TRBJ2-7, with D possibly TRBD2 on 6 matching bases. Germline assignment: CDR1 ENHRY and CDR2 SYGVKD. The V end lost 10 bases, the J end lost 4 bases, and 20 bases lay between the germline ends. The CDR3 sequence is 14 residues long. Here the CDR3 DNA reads TGTGCCACACGCGGAGAGGTAGGGACTTACGAGCAGTACTTC. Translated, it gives CATRGEVGTYEQYF.

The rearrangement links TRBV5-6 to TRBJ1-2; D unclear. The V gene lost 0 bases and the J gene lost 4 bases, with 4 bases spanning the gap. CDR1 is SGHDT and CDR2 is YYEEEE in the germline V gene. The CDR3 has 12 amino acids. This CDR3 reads CASSLDSYGYTF. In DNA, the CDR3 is TGTGCCAGCAGCTTGGACAGCTATGGCTACACCTTC.

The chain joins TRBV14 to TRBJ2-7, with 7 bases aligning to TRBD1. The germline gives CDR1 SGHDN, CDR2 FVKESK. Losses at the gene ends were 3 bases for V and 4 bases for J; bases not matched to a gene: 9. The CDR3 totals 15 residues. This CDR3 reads CASSHVGTAAYEQYF. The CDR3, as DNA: TGTGCCAGCAGCCATGTCGGGACAGCAGCTTACGAGCAGTACTTC. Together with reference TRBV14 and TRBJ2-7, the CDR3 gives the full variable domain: EAGVTQFPSHSVIEKGQTVTLRCDPISGHDNLYWYRRVMGKEIKFLLHFVKESKQDESGMPNNRFLAERTGGTYSTLKVQPAELEDSGVYFCASSHVGTAAYEQYFGPGTRLTVT.

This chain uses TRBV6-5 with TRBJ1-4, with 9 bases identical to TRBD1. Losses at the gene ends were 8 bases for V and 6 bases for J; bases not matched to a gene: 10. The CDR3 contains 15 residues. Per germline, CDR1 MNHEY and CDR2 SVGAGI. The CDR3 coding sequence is TGTGCCAGCTCCTACACCGGGACAGGGTATGAAAAACTGTTTTTT. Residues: CASSYTGTGYEKLFF.